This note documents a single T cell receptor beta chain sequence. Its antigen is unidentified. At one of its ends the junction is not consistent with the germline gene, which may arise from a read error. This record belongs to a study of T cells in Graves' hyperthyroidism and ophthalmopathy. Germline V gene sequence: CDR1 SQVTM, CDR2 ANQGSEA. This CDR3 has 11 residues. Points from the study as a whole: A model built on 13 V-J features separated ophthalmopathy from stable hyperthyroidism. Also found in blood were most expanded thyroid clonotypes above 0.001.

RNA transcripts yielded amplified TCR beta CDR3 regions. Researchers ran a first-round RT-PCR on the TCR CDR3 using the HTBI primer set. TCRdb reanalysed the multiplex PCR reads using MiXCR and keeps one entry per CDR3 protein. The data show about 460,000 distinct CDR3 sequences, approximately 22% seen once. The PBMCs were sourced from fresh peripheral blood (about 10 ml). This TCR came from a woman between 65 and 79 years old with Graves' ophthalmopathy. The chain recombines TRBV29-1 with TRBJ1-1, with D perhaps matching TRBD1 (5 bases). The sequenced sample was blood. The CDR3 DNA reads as TGCAGCGTACAGGAGAACACTGAAACTTTCTTT. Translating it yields CSVQENTETFF.